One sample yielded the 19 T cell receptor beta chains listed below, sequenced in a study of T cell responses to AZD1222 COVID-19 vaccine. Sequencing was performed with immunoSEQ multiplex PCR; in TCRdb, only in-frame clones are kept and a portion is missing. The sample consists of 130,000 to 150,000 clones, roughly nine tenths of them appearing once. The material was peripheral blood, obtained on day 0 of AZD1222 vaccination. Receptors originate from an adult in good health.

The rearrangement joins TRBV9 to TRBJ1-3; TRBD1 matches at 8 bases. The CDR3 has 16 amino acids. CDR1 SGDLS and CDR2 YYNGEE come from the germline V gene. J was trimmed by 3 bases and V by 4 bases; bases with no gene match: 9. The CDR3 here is CASSNTHRGGGNTIYF. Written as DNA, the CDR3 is TGTGCCAGCAGCAACACACACAGGGGGGGTGGAAACACCATATATTTT.

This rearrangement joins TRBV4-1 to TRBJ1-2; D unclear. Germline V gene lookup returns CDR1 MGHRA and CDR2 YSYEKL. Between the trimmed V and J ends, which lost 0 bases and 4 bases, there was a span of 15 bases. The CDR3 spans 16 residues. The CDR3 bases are TGCGCCAGCAGCCAAGATCGACCACGCGTTGGCTATGGCTACACCTTC. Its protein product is CASSQDRPRVGYGYTF.

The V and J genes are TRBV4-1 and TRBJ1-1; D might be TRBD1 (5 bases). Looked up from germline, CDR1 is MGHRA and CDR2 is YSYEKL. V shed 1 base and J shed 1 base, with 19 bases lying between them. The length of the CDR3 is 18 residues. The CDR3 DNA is TGCGCCAGCAGCCAAGTTGTGGGGCCCGAGACAGCGAACACTGAAGCTTTCTTT. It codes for CASSQVVGPETANTEAFF.

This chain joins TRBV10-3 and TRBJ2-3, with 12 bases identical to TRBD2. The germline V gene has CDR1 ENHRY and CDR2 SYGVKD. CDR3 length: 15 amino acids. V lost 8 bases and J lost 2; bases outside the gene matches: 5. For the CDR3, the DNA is TGTGCCATCGGAAGGACTAGCGGGGCCACAGATACGCAGTATTTT. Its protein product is CAIGRTSGATDTQYF.

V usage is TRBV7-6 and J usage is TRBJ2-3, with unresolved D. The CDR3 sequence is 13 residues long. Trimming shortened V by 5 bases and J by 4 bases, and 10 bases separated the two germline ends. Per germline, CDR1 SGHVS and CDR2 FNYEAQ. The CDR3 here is CASSPPLADTQYF. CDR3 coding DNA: TGTGCCAGCAGCCCCCCCCTGGCAGATACGCAGTATTTT.

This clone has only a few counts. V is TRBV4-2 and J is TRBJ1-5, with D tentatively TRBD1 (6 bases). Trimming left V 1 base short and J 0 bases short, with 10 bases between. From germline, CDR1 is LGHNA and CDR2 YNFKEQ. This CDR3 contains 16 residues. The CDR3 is CASSQATGNSNQPQHF. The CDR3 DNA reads TGTGCCAGCAGCCAAGCGACAGGTAATAGCAATCAGCCCCAGCATTTT.

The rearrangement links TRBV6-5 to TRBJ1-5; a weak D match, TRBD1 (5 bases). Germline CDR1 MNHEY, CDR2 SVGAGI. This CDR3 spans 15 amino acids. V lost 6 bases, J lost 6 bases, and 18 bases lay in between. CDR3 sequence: CASRMRGGAGQPQHF. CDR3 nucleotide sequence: TGTGCCAGCAGGATGAGAGGAGGGGCCGGTCAGCCCCAGCATTTT.

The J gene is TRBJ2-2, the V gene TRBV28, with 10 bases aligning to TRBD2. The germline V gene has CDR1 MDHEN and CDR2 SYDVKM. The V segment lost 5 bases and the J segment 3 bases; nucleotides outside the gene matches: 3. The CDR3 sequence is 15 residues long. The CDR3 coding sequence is TGTGCCAGCAGTACCAGCGGGAGGGACACCGGGGAGCTGTTTTTT. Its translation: CASSTSGRDTGELFF.

The CDR3 here is CASRKGQGVNSPLHF. CDR3 in DNA: TGTGCCAGCAGGAAGGGACAGGGTGTCAATTCACCCCTCCACTTT. This chain connects TRBV28 to TRBJ1-6; 9 bases align to TRBD1. Trimming at V came to 6 bases and at J to 7 bases, leaving 7 bases not matched to a gene. The length of the CDR3 is 15 residues. The germline V gene encodes CDR1 MDHEN and CDR2 SYDVKM. The full variable domain, with the rest looked up from reference TRBV28 and TRBJ1-6, is DVKVTQSSRYLVKRTGEKVFLECVQDMDHENMFWYRQDPGLGLRLIYFSYDVKMKEKGDIPEGYSVSREKKERFSLILESASTNQTSMYLCASRKGQGVNSPLHFGNGTRLTVT.

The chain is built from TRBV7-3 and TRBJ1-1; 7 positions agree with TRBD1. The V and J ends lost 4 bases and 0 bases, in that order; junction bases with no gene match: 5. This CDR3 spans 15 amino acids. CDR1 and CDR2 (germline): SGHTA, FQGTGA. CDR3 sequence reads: CASSSTTGMNTEAFF. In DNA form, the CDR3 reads TGTGCCAGCAGCTCAACGACAGGGATGAACACTGAAGCTTTCTTT.

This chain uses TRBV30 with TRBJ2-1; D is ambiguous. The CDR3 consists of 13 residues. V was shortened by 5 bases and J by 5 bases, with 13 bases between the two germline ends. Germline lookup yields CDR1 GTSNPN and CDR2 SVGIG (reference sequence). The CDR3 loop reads CAWGSNPDNEQFF. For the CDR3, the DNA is TGTGCCTGGGGGTCTAACCCCGACAATGAGCAGTTCTTC.

In nucleotides, the CDR3 is TGTGCCAGCAGCCATCCGAGAGGGGGACGGGAGTACGAGCAGTACTTC. The encoded protein is CASSHPRGGREYEQYF. The genes are TRBV9 and TRBJ2-7; D is possibly TRBD1 or TRBD2 (6 bases each). V dropped 4 bases and J dropped 4 bases, with 21 bases sitting between them. The CDR3 spans 16 residues. Germline assignment: CDR1 SGDLS and CDR2 YYNGEE.

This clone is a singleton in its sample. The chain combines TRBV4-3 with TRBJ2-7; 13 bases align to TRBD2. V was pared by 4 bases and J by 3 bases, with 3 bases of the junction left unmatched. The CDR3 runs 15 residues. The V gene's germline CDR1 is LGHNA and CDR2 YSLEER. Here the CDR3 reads CASSPGLAGYYEQYF. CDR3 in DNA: TGCGCCAGCAGCCCGGGACTAGCGGGATACTACGAGCAGTACTTC.

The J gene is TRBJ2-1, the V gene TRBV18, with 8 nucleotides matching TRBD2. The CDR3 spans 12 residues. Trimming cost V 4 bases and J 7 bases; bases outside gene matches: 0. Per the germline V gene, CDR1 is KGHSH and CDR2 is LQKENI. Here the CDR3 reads CASSLAGNEQFF. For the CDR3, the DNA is TGTGCCAGCTCACTAGCGGGAAATGAGCAGTTCTTC.

In DNA form, the CDR3 reads TGTGCCAGCAGCTTAGGACAGGGTGAAGGCTACACCTTC. It codes for CASSLGQGEGYTF. The J gene is TRBJ1-2, the V gene TRBV7-9; 7 bases line up with TRBD1. V lost 1 base to trimming and J lost 8 bases; unmatched junction nucleotides: 4. Germline V lookup: CDR1 SEHNR, CDR2 FQNEAQ (reference sequence). This CDR3 spans 13 amino acids.

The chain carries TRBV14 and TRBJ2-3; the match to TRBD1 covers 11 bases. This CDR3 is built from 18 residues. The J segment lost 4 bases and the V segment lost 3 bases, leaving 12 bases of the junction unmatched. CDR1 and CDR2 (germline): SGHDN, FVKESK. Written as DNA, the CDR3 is TGTGCCAGCAGCCAGGAAACCGGGACAGGGGGTAAGGCAGATACGCAGTATTTT. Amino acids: CASSQETGTGGKADTQYF.

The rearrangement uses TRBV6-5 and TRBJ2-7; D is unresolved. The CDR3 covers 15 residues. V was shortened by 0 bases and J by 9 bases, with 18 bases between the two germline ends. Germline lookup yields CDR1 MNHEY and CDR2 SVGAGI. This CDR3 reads CASSYSMSGGDGQYF. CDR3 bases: TGTGCCAGCAGTTACTCGATGTCGGGCGGTGACGGGCAGTACTTC.

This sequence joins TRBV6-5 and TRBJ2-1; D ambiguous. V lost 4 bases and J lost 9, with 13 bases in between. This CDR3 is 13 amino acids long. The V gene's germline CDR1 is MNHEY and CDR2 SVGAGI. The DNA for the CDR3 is TGTGCCAGCAGTTTAGGTTCGCTAGGTGAGCAGTTCTTC. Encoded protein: CASSLGSLGEQFF.

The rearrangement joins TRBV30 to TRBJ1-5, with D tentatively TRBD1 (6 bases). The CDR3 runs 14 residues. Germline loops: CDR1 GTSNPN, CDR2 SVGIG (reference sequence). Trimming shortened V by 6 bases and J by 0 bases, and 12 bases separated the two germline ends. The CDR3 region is CACTGTLSNQPQHF. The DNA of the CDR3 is TGTGCCTGTACCGGGACACTTAGCAATCAGCCCCAGCATTTT.